Listed below are T cell receptor beta chains from one sample, sequenced in a study of Ad26.COV2.S vaccination and SARS-CoV-2 variants. Measured with immunoSEQ multiplex PCR; TCRdb has only the in-frame clones, and not every one. The sample includes roughly 450,000 clones, approximately 92% of them seen just once. The material sequenced was peripheral blood, taken in a trial of Ad26.COV2.S vaccine versus placebo. The receptors originated from a person aged 18 to 65 who received the Ad26.COV2.S COVID-19 vaccine or a placebo. The CDR3 runs from the conserved cysteine through the conserved F or W. The D gene is left open where the match is weak. Clone size appears in some rows only: once, few, many, or a class for an expanded clone.

TRBJ1-5	-	once	TRBV4-2	TGTGCCAGCAGCCAAGATAGGGGTACCAATCAGCCCCAGCATTTT	CASSQDRGTNQPQHF
TRBJ1-2	-	-	TRBV25-1	TGTGCCAGCAGTGACAGGGTTAAGTATGGCTACACCTTC	CASSDRVKYGYTF
TRBJ2-5	TRBD2	-	TRBV28	TGTGCCAGCAGTTCGGCTAGCGGGTACCAAGAGACCCAGTACTTC	CASSSASGYQETQYF
TRBJ2-6	-	-	TRBV6-2/TRBV6-3	TGTGCCAGCAGTTCGGGACTGTTCTCTGGGGCCAACGTCCTGACTTTC	CASSSGLFSGANVLTF
TRBJ1-2	-	-	TRBV6-5	TGTGCCAGCAGTAGCCGTGGGCAGGGGTTTGGCTACACCTTC	CASSSRGQGFGYTF
TRBJ1-5	-	-	TRBV29-1	TGCAGCGTTGCCCCAAAGGGGGGGGCGAATCAGCCCCAGCATTTT	CSVAPKGGANQPQHF
TRBJ2-7	-	-	TRBV15	TGTGCCACCAGCAGAGATTCCCTTCCGAGCGAGCAGTACTTC	CATSRDSLPSEQYF
TRBJ2-1	-	-	TRBV29-1	TGCAGCGTCGGAAGGGGGTCCAATGAGCAGTTCTTC	CSVGRGSNEQFF
TRBJ2-7	TRBD1	-	TRBV18	TGTGCCAGCTCACGCCAGGACGGACAGGTCAGCTTC	CASSRQDGQVSF
TRBJ2-1	-	-	TRBV5-8	TGTGCCAGCAGCTTGGTAGGGACAATTAATGAGCAGTTCTTC	CASSLVGTINEQFF
TRBJ2-1	TRBD2	-	TRBV27	TGTGCCAGCAGTTTACTTTCTAGCGGGAGAGTCAATGAGCAGTTCTTC	CASSLLSSGRVNEQFF
TRBJ2-7	-	-	TRBV29-1	TGCAGCGTGGTTGGGTATGTGGGGAGCTCCTACGAGCAGTACTTC	CSVVGYVGSSYEQYF
TRBJ2-1	-	-	TRBV28	TGTGCCAGCGCGTCTAGTGGCTCCTACAATGAGCAGTTCTTC	CASASSGSYNEQFF
TRBJ2-6	-	-	TRBV5-4	TGTGCCAGCAGCGAAGCCTTAGGCTCTGGGGCCAACGTCCTGACTTTC	CASSEALGSGANVLTF
TRBJ1-2	-	-	TRBV30	TGTGCCGGCACTGACACGCCCAATGGCTACACCTTC	CAGTDTPNGYTF
TRBJ1-5	-	-	TRBV27	TGTGCCAGCAGTTTGTCGTTCGGAAACAATCAGCCCCAGCATTTT	CASSLSFGNNQPQHF
TRBJ2-5	TRBD2	-	TRBV12-3/TRBV12-4	TGTGCCAGCAGACGGGAGCGGGGGACCCAGTACTTC	CASRRERGTQYF
TRBJ2-3	TRBD2	-	TRBV5-5	TGTGCCAGCAGCACCCCACTAGCGGGAGTGACAGATACGCAGTATTTT	CASSTPLAGVTDTQYF
TRBJ2-2	TRBD1	-	TRBV3-1/TRBV3-2	TGTGCCAGCAAGCCCCCGGGACAGGTGAACACCGGGGAGCTGTTTTTT	CASKPPGQVNTGELFF
TRBJ2-7	-	-	TRBV7-2	TGTGCCAGCAGCTTAGATACTAGTTTCTACGAGCAGTACTTC	CASSLDTSFYEQYF
TRBJ2-7	-	-	TRBV12-3/TRBV12-4	TGTGCCAGCAGTCTCCGGGACGATGGGGAGCAGTACTTC	CASSLRDDGEQYF
TRBJ2-5	-	-	TRBV24-1	TGTGCCACCAGTGACGGCAGTCAAGAGACCCAGTACTTC	CATSDGSQETQYF
TRBJ1-2	TRBD1	-	TRBV7-8	TGTGCCAGCAGCGATAGACAGGGATGGGAAAGTGGCTACACCTTC	CASSDRQGWESGYTF
TRBJ2-2	TRBD2	-	TRBV11-1	TGTGCCAGCAGCATCGGAGGACTAGCGGGCGCCGGGGAGCTGTTTTTT	CASSIGGLAGAGELFF
TRBJ1-5	TRBD1	-	TRBV27	TGTGCCAGCAGTTCTAGACAGGGGTTGCAGCCCCAGCATTTT	CASSSRQGLQPQHF
TRBJ2-7	-	-	TRBV28	TGTGCCAGCAGTTCAAATTACTACGAGCAGTACTTC	CASSSNYYEQYF
TRBJ2-7	-	-	TRBV19	TGTGCCAGTAGTAGTAATGGTTACAGCTCCTACGAGCAGTACTTC	CASSSNGYSSYEQYF
TRBJ2-6	-	-	TRBV20-1	TGCAGTGCTAGTCGGGGTATCTCTGGGGCCAACGTCCTGACTTTC	CSASRGISGANVLTF
TRBJ2-6	TRBD1	-	TRBV10-3	TGTGCCATAGTGGGACAGTTGTCTGGGGCCAACGTCCTGACTTTC	CAIVGQLSGANVLTF
TRBJ1-3	-	few	TRBV7-9	TGTGCCAGCGTCGGGCAGCTCTCTGGAAACACCATATATTTT	CASVGQLSGNTIYF
TRBJ1-1	TRBD1	-	TRBV6-5	TGTGCCAGCACTAGGACAGGGGAGGGAGCTTTCTTT	CASTRTGEGAFF
TRBJ1-2	TRBD1	-	TRBV10-3	TGTGCCATCAGGCCGGGACAGGGGGACTATGGCTACACCTTC	CAIRPGQGDYGYTF
TRBJ1-5	-	-	TRBV4-2	TGTGCCAGCAGCCAAGACAGGGTTCGCAATCAGCCCCAGCATTTT	CASSQDRVRNQPQHF
TRBJ2-5	TRBD2	-	TRBV7-6	TGTGCCAGCAGCTTAGGGGCGGGAGCGAACCAAGAGACCCAGTACTTC	CASSLGAGANQETQYF
TRBJ2-6	-	-	TRBV6-6	TGTGCCAGCAGTACCCAGGGTGGAGGTGGGGCCAACGTCCTGACTTTC	CASSTQGGGGANVLTF
TRBJ1-5	-	-	TRBV4-3	TGCGCCAGCAGCCAAGAACAGTATAGCAATCAGCCCCAGCATTTT	CASSQEQYSNQPQHF
TRBJ2-7	-	-	TRBV20-1	TGCAGTGCTAGTGATGAGGTTGATAGCGCCTACGAGCAGTACTTC	CSASDEVDSAYEQYF
TRBJ2-1	-	-	TRBV6-5	TGTGCCAGCAGTTTAGACTTTCCTAGCTCCTACAATGAGCAGTTCTTC	CASSLDFPSSYNEQFF
TRBJ1-5	TRBD1	-	TRBV7-8	TGTGCCAGCAGCGAACTGCTGGGGACAGTCAATCAGCCCCAGCATTTT	CASSELLGTVNQPQHF
TRBJ1-5	-	-	TRBV12-5	TGTGCTAGTGTCGAGGACAATTACCCGGGCAATCAGCCCCAGCATTTT	CASVEDNYPGNQPQHF
TRBJ1-2	TRBD1	-	TRBV10-3	TGTGCCATCAGTGGCGGTAGAGGACAGGGCGGGTCTAACTATGGCTACACCTTC	CAISGGRGQGGSNYGYTF
TRBJ2-2	TRBD2	-	TRBV6-6	TGTGCCAGCAGACCTGGACTAGCTAACACCGGGGAGCTGTTTTTT	CASRPGLANTGELFF
TRBJ2-1	-	-	TRBV6-5	TGTGCCAGCAGTCCCGTGTATGGGGAGCAGTTCTTC	CASSPVYGEQFF
TRBJ1-3	-	-	TRBV27	TGTGCCAGGCCGGAGGGGTGGAGATACACCATATATTTT	CARPEGWRYTIYF
TRBJ2-2	TRBD1	-	TRBV9	TGTGCCAGCAGCGGGACAGGGGCGACGAACACCGGGGAGCTGTTTTTT	CASSGTGATNTGELFF
TRBJ1-1	-	-	TRBV11-1	TGTGCCAGCAGCTTAAAGCCAAACACTGAAGCTTTCTTT	CASSLKPNTEAFF